These T cell receptor beta chains were read from a single sample in a study of neurological immune-mediated disorders. TCRdb re-analysed the 5' RACE reads in MiXCR, keeping a single row per CDR3 protein. This sample has some 66,000 distinct CDR3 sequences; 3.4% occur once, and the top ten carry roughly 3.7%. Sequenced input: PBMCs. The receptor source for this set is a man aged 35 to 55 with multiple sclerosis. Each CDR3 is given without its conserved first and last residue. Each record gives: CDR3 length, V gene, J gene, D gene, CDR3 protein. D genes are given only for firm matches.

12	TRBV20-1	TRBJ1-4	TRBD1	SAEKQGGFEKLF
10	TRBV24-1	TRBJ2-7	-	ATGTGRYEQY
15	TRBV10-3	TRBJ2-1	TRBD2	AISAALAGGGDNEQF
14	TRBV12-3/TRBV12-4	TRBJ1-3	-	ASSLIQGSSGNTIY
14	TRBV3-1	TRBJ2-1	-	ASSQEVMVAYNEQF
9	TRBV14	TRBJ1-1	-	ASSRGIEAF
10	TRBV27	TRBJ1-6	TRBD1	ASSSTGATLN
9	TRBV10-3	TRBJ2-1	-	AISKRDEQF
14	TRBV27	TRBJ2-5	-	ASRTSTAAAWETQY
11	TRBV15	TRBJ2-7	-	ATSVIRGYEQY
11	TRBV5-1	TRBJ2-7	-	ASSLWNSYEQY
16	TRBV7-6	TRBJ2-1	TRBD2	ASSARTSGTSSYNEQF
12	TRBV6-5	TRBJ2-7	-	ASSRQGREYEQY
13	TRBV29-1	TRBJ2-1	TRBD2	SVEGAGGRRDEQF
12	TRBV20-1	TRBJ2-1	TRBD2	SARTLAVYNEQF
13	TRBV20-1	TRBJ2-6	-	SANNRDAGANVLT
13	TRBV10-1	TRBJ1-1	TRBD1	ASSLGTGGVGEAF
12	TRBV6-4	TRBJ1-1	TRBD1	ASTYGQENTEAF
14	TRBV20-1	TRBJ2-7	TRBD2	SAIRRGGQISYEQY
12	TRBV5-1	TRBJ2-1	-	ASSFGTRENEQF
12	TRBV20-1	TRBJ1-1	TRBD1	SATEQGAGTEAF
13	TRBV11-3	TRBJ2-3	-	DSSRSDLGADTQY
11	TRBV20-1	TRBJ2-3	-	SANVGSTDTQY
9	TRBV5-1	TRBJ2-5	-	ASSLDETQY
15	TRBV10-2	TRBJ1-2	-	ASSESLSRTRNYGYT
11	TRBV24-1	TRBJ1-5	-	ATSGGPGQPQH
14	TRBV5-1	TRBJ2-1	-	ASSFLAPGQHNEQF
9	TRBV20-1	TRBJ1-3	-	SATWGVTIY
13	TRBV18	TRBJ2-1	-	ASSPRRQGGYEQF
11	TRBV20-1	TRBJ1-2	-	SARVVGVYGYT
16	TRBV12-3/TRBV12-4	TRBJ2-1	TRBD1	ASSTRDRVWGHGDEQF
11	TRBV5-1	TRBJ2-5	-	ASSEDWGETQY
15	TRBV20-1	TRBJ2-1	TRBD2	SARGPGGKGGWDEQF
14	TRBV4-1	TRBJ2-7	-	ASSQGDFPSPPEQY
13	TRBV5-1	TRBJ2-3	-	ASSSGSSTADTQY
13	TRBV5-1	TRBJ2-3	TRBD2	ASWAGGSGTDTQY
12	TRBV9	TRBJ2-1	-	ASSVALGYNEQF
13	TRBV12-3/TRBV12-4	TRBJ2-1	-	ASMGQASLYNEQF
12	TRBV6-6	TRBJ2-3	-	ASSYSGSTDTQY
14	TRBV5-1	TRBJ2-5	TRBD1	ASSSSQGARGETQY
10	TRBV9	TRBJ1-2	-	ASSDGGFGYT
11	TRBV20-1	TRBJ1-5	-	SARVSRGQPQH
11	TRBV20-1	TRBJ2-5	-	SAIPGFQETQY
17	TRBV5-1	TRBJ1-5	-	ASSLVTVQAHYSNQPQH
13	TRBV5-1	TRBJ2-2	-	ASKMLQGNTGELF
12	TRBV18	TRBJ2-1	-	ASSPIQEYNEQF
12	TRBV2	TRBJ2-1	-	ASSELVSGDEQF
11	TRBV29-1	TRBJ1-2	-	SVASQSNYGYT
11	TRBV7-9	TRBJ2-7	-	ASSLDSSYEQY
15	TRBV12-3/TRBV12-4	TRBJ2-7	TRBD1	ASRIVHGTGEAYEQY
10	TRBV7-9	TRBJ2-1	TRBD1	ASSTNRGEQF
17	TRBV27	TRBJ2-7	-	ASSIHKGRSSGEYYEQY
9	TRBV5-6	TRBJ2-1	-	ASTGYHEQF
13	TRBV12-3/TRBV12-4	TRBJ2-1	TRBD2	ASSPSGLSYNEQF
15	TRBV5-1	TRBJ2-3	-	ASSLDPRPASTDTQY